This entry lists 27 T cell receptor beta chains sequenced from one sample in a study of blood T cells in healthy people across ages. For the second PCR, which ran for roughly 7 to 11 cycles, a sample-barcoded 5' primer and a J-beta primer mix were used. In TCRdb, the 5' RACE reads were re-called with MiXCR into one record per CDR3 protein. The data hold about 1.8 million distinct CDR3 sequences, with 49% observed a single time. Input material: blood. Receptor source: a woman in her 40s in good health.

The chain couples TRBV4-2 to TRBJ2-1, with 8 bases that match TRBD1. In germline, CDR1 is LGHNA, CDR2 YNFKEQ. The CDR3 extends over 17 amino acids. Trimming took 2 bases from V and 0 from J; bases not matched to a gene: 6. The CDR3 nucleotides are TGTGCCAGCAGCCAAATAAGAACAGGGGGCTCCTACAATGAGCAGTTCTTC. Translating gives CASSQIRTGGSYNEQFF.

The rearrangement links TRBV7-3 to TRBJ2-7; no clear D. TRBJ2-5 explains the end of the DNA better; the J call may be wrong. CDR1 is SGHTA and CDR2 is FQGTGA in the germline V gene. The CDR3 runs 14 residues. The CDR3 spells CASSLTPSVKTQYF. The CDR3, as DNA: TGTGCCAGCAGCTTAACCCCTAGTGTGAAGACCCAGTACTTC.

CDR3 nucleotides: TGTGCCAGCAGCCGCCGCACAGCAGTTCTTGAAAAACTGTTTTTT. Translated: CASSRRTAVLEKLFF. The rearrangement joins TRBV11-2 to TRBJ1-4; D is unclear. The CDR3 runs 15 residues. Germline CDR1 and CDR2: SGHAT and FQNNGV. V lost 5 bases, J lost 7 bases, and 17 bases lay in between.

In its sample, this clonotype was seen a few times. The chain uses TRBV11-2 and TRBJ2-5, with D perhaps TRBD2 (5 bases). CDR3 size: 14 residues. The germline V gene encodes CDR1 SGHAT and CDR2 FQNNGV. Trimming took 6 bases from V and 7 from J, leaving 18 bases between them. The CDR3 reads CASSRFTAGGTQYF. In DNA form, the CDR3 reads TGTGCCAGCAGTCGGTTCACCGCCGGAGGGACCCAGTACTTC.

This clonotype turned up a few times. The V gene is TRBV7-2, the J gene TRBJ2-1; no clear D. Germline V gene lookup returns CDR1 SGHTA and CDR2 FQGNSA. Trimming removed 1 base at V and 6 bases at J, with 7 bases between. The length of the CDR3 is 13 residues. This CDR3 reads CASSLGIGNEQFF. The DNA of the CDR3 is TGTGCCAGCAGCTTAGGCATAGGCAATGAGCAGTTCTTC.

The rearrangement uses TRBV7-2 and TRBJ2-5; 7 bases are a match to TRBD2. The CDR3 sequence is 16 residues long. Germline CDR1 reads SGHTA; CDR2 reads FQGNSA. J gave up 4 bases and V 1 base, and 9 bases lay outside the gene matches. CDR3 protein: CASSLEVGGGVETQYF. As DNA, the CDR3 is TGTGCCAGCAGCTTAGAAGTTGGCGGGGGAGTAGAGACCCAGTACTTC.

J is TRBJ1-1 and V is TRBV28, with 7 bases fitting TRBD1. The germline V gene encodes CDR1 MDHEN and CDR2 SYDVKM. The CDR3 is 14 amino acids. Unmatched junction bases numbered 5, after V lost 6 bases and J lost 1 base. The CDR3 DNA is TGTGCCAGCAGGGAACAGGGGTCGAACACTGAAGCTTTCTTT. It translates to CASREQGSNTEAFF.

There are a few counts of this clonotype. The chain has TRBV7-2 and TRBJ1-2; maybe TRBD1 (6 bases). The V gene's germline CDR1 is SGHTA and CDR2 FQGNSA. Trimming removed 5 bases from V and 4 bases from J, with 11 bases in between. This CDR3 region has 13 residues. The CDR3 loop is CASSTRQAYGYTF. The CDR3 nucleotides read TGTGCCAGCAGCACCCGACAGGCCTATGGCTACACCTTC.

V gene TRBV6-5 combines with J gene TRBJ2-1; perhaps D is TRBD1 or TRBD2 (5 bases each). Trimming removed 5 bases from V and 4 bases from J, with 15 bases in between. The CDR3 spans 15 residues. Germline CDR1 reads MNHEY; CDR2 reads SVGAGI. The CDR3 DNA reads TGTGCCAGCAGTCCCTACAGGACGGGATACAATGAGCAGTTCTTC. Protein: CASSPYRTGYNEQFF.

The chain uses TRBV29-1 and TRBJ2-1; D gene ambiguous. Per germline, CDR1 SQVTM and CDR2 ANQGSEA. V lost 6 bases to trimming and J lost 8 bases, with 17 bases between them. The CDR3 totals 13 residues. For the CDR3, the DNA is TGCAGCGTGTTCCAGGAAAGGAGCTATGAGCAGTTCTTC. Protein: CSVFQERSYEQFF.

This clonotype was seen a single time. The chain is built from TRBV6-5 and TRBJ2-7; D uncertain. Germline-derived CDR1 and CDR2 are MNHEY and SVGAGI. Trimming stripped 9 bases from V and 2 bases from J, with 23 bases between. CDR3 size: 16 residues. In nucleotides, the CDR3 is TGTGCCAGTAAGGTATCAGCGAGTAGCCCAACCTACGAGCAGTACTTC. Its protein product is CASKVSASSPTYEQYF.

The chain couples TRBV24-1 to TRBJ2-1, with 11 bases fitting TRBD1. Germline V gives CDR1 KGHDR, CDR2 SFDVKD. This CDR3 has 15 residues. The trim removed 2 bases at V and 6 bases at J, leaving 2 bases unmatched. The CDR3 here is CATSDWGTGGNEQFF. CDR3 in DNA: TGTGCCACCAGTGATTGGGGGACAGGGGGCAATGAGCAGTTCTTC.

The chain combines TRBV10-3 with TRBJ1-1; D is unclear. The germline V gene encodes CDR1 ENHRY and CDR2 SYGVKD. V lost 8 bases, J lost 1 base, and 8 bases lay in between. This CDR3 contains 12 residues. The CDR3 bases are TGTGCCATCGGTTCAGGGAACACTGAAGCTTTCTTT. Translated, it gives CAIGSGNTEAFF.

The chain joins TRBV20-1 to TRBJ2-5; tentative D call: TRBD2 (6 bases). The CDR3 covers 14 residues. Germline V gives CDR1 DFQATT, CDR2 SNEGSKA (reference sequence). V lost 6 bases and J 1 base, leaving 15 bases between the germline ends. The CDR3 nucleotides are TGCAGTGCCTCGACACTAGCTACCCAAGAGACCCAGTACTTC. It specifies CSASTLATQETQYF.

V and J are TRBV6-1 and TRBJ2-4, with unresolved D. Trimming took off 2 bases at V and 6 bases at J, with 8 bases between the two ends. Germline loops: CDR1 MNHNS, CDR2 SASEGT. The CDR3 is 13 amino acids. CDR3 nucleotide sequence: TGTGCCAGCAGTGAACGGCCAGCAAACATTCAGTACTTC. Translation gives CASSERPANIQYF.

This clonotype turned up a few times. The chain has TRBV6-2 or TRBV6-3 and TRBJ2-7, with a weak D call TRBD1 (8 bases). V lost 5 bases and J lost 4, with 18 bases in between. Germline CDR1 reads MNHEY; CDR2 reads SVGEGT. This CDR3 comprises 15 residues. The CDR3 spells CASSSGQGLPYEQYF. Written as DNA, the CDR3 is TGTGCCAGCAGTAGCGGACAGGGACTACCTTACGAGCAGTACTTC.

This sequence joins TRBV5-1 and TRBJ2-1; 7 bases agree with TRBD2. V lost 5 bases and J lost 0; bases outside the gene matches: 5. There are 15 residues in the CDR3. Germline V lookup: CDR1 SGHRS, CDR2 YFSETQ. The CDR3, as DNA: TGCGCCAGCAGTCCACTAGCGTACTCCTACAATGAGCAGTTCTTC. It specifies CASSPLAYSYNEQFF.

This chain links TRBV7-2 with TRBJ2-1; 14 bases agree with TRBD2. Germline trimming cut 2 bases from V and 5 bases from J; bases unmatched to any gene: 5. The CDR3 extends over 17 amino acids. Germline V gene data show CDR1 as SGHTA and CDR2 as FQGNSA. DNA for the CDR3: TGTGCCAGCAGCTTATTGACTAGCGGGGGGGATGACAATGAGCAGTTCTTC. Amino acids: CASSLLTSGGDDNEQFF.

The V call is TRBV7-2, the J call TRBJ2-7; 8 nucleotides match TRBD1. J gave up 0 bases and V 5 bases, and 9 bases lay outside the gene matches. Germline CDR1 reads SGHTA; CDR2 reads FQGNSA. This CDR3 contains 16 residues. The chain's CDR3 is CASSPDQQGGSYEQYF. The CDR3 DNA sequence: TGTGCCAGCAGCCCCGACCAACAGGGGGGCTCCTACGAGCAGTACTTC.

A few counts support this clonotype. The J gene is TRBJ2-5, the V gene TRBV10-3, with D possibly being TRBD1 or TRBD2 (5 bases each). The germline gives CDR1 ENHRY, CDR2 SYGVKD. This CDR3 contains 13 residues. Trimming left V 10 bases short and J 5 bases short, with 17 bases between. The CDR3 protein is CATYDEGPETQYF. The CDR3 DNA reads as TGTGCCACCTACGACGAGGGACCCGAGACCCAGTACTTC.

The chain is built from TRBV29-1 and TRBJ2-5, with D possibly matching TRBD2 (6 bases). This CDR3 has 13 residues. The V and J ends lost 3 bases and 2 bases respectively, with 10 bases between them. CDR1 is SQVTM, CDR2 ANQGSEA, per germline. DNA of the CDR3: TGCAGCGTTGAGGGGCGGGAACAAGAGACCCAGTACTTC. It codes for CSVEGREQETQYF.

A remark on this clonotype: Being one base from a much bigger clone, this may be a read error. This chain links TRBV9 with TRBJ2-5, with 9 bases fitting TRBD1. The CDR3 length is 14 residues. CDR1 is SGDLS and CDR2 is YYNGEE in the germline V gene. CDR3 nucleotides: TGTGCCAGCAGCACTACAGGGGGCCAAGAGACCCGGTACTTC. This gives the protein CASSTTGGQETRYF.

This clonotype was recorded only once. This chain connects TRBV29-1 to TRBJ2-7; no clear D. Germline V gene sequence: CDR1 SQVTM, CDR2 ANQGSEA. The CDR3 has 14 amino acids. Trimming took off 2 bases at V and 7 bases at J, with 18 bases between the two ends. The DNA of the CDR3 is TGCAGCGTTGAATTGACGGCGACCTACAATGAGCAGTACTTC. It is translated as CSVELTATYNEQYF.

This clonotype was picked up a small number of times. The rearrangement uses TRBV6-2 or TRBV6-3 and TRBJ2-7; 10 nucleotides align to TRBD1. Germline V gene lookup returns CDR1 MNHEY and CDR2 SVGEGT. V was pared by 6 bases and J by 2 bases, with 7 bases of the junction left unmatched. CDR3 length: 15 amino acids. The CDR3 spells CASRAEGTGAYEQYF. The CDR3 DNA is TGTGCCAGCAGAGCCGAGGGGACAGGGGCCTACGAGCAGTACTTC.

The chain recombines TRBV5-1 with TRBJ2-3; the D is unclear. Germline V gene data show CDR1 as SGHRS and CDR2 as YFSETQ. The ends were cut back, 4 bases at V and 4 bases at J, with 19 bases in the middle. This CDR3 is built from 16 residues. The chain's CDR3 is CASSHDLGVGPDTQYF. The CDR3 DNA is TGCGCCAGCAGCCACGACTTAGGCGTCGGCCCAGATACGCAGTATTTT.

Only a few counts were recorded for this clonotype. The genes are TRBV7-9 and TRBJ1-6; weak D call: TRBD1 (5 bases). CDR1 and CDR2 (germline): SEHNR, FQNEAQ (reference sequence). CDR3 size: 14 residues. V dropped 5 bases and J dropped 5 bases, with 10 bases sitting between them. CDR3 bases: TGTGCCAGCAGCCTAGGGACTCATAATTCACCCCTCCACTTT. Protein sequence: CASSLGTHNSPLHF. Using reference TRBV7-9 and TRBJ1-6 for the parts outside the CDR3, the full variable domain is DTGVSQNPRHKITKRGQNVTFRCDPISEHNRLYWYRQTLGQGPEFLTYFQNEAQLEKSRLLSDRFSAERPKGSFSTLEIQRTEQGDSAMYLCASSLGTHNSPLHFGNGTRLTVT.

The chain couples TRBV27 to TRBJ2-7, with 8 bases that match TRBD1. V shed 6 bases and J 0 bases; nucleotides not matched to a gene: 10. Germline-derived CDR1 and CDR2 are MNHEY and SMNVEV (reference sequence). This CDR3 region has 16 residues. Here the CDR3 reads CASRRNGQGFSYEQYF. The CDR3 bases are TGTGCCAGCAGAAGGAACGGACAGGGATTCTCCTACGAGCAGTACTTC.